The following is a T cell receptor beta chain sequence with its context. The antigen remains undetermined. The data derive from a study of cytomegalovirus exposure and HLA in healthy donors. Study-wide points: The study listed 150 to 200 cytomegalovirus-associated TCR beta chains. The majority of TCR sequences were rare, yet some public TCRs appeared in many donors. The presence/absence work took it that sequencing depth was about the same across donors.

A multiplex PCR was run with 60 Vbeta primers and 13 Jbeta primers. Method: immunoSEQ multiplex PCR; TCRdb's copy keeps in-frame clones and lacks some. The sample includes some 64,000 clones. Between the trimmed V and J ends, which lost 5 bases and 1 base, there was a span of 14 bases. The germline V gene has CDR1 MDHEN and CDR2 SYDVKM. This CDR3 has 15 residues. Sequencing was carried out using PBMCs. The TCR sequence derives from a woman aged 25 to 39 in good health and CMV-seronegative. V gene TRBV28 combines with J gene TRBJ1-1; D is unresolved. The CDR3 sequence: CASSKPGVKNTEAFF. For the CDR3, the DNA is TGTGCCAGCAGTAAACCTGGAGTGAAGAACACTGAAGCTTTCTTT.